This T cell receptor beta chain was recovered during a study of cytomegalovirus exposure and HLA in healthy donors (dated by TCRdb to the late 2010s). In terms of the full investigation: An earlier analysis of approximately 640 of the donors reported approximately 300 Gb of sequence data and 100 million to 140 million unique TCR beta sequences from some 180 million T cells. Roughly 300 gigabases of sequencing data and around 90 million unique TCR sequences made up an early release that covered approximately 650 HLA-typed donors. Of the 300 to 450 genotyped donors, roughly 80% fell in the genetic ancestry cluster associated with self-reported Caucasian donors. The study aimed to test whether cataloging public T cell receptors could reveal signatures of past pathogen exposure. Using immunosequencing, the study profiled T cell repertoires from 500 to 800 subjects and related those repertoires to cytomegalovirus serostatus. Along with the roughly 670-subject first cohort, a separate validation cohort of over a hundred different subjects was used. The study combined high-throughput TCR immunosequencing, statistical association of individual TCRs with disease status, and machine learning to predict cytomegalovirus infection status. To study patterns of TCR occurrence, a later analysis re-analyzed previously published TCR beta repertoires from just over 650 donors and added high-resolution HLA genotyping. In the later analysis, no new phenotypic data were used to find candidate immune exposures; instead, reliance was placed on TCR beta sequences and their occurrence across donors. An earlier analysis of some 500 of the donors used high-throughput TCR beta sequencing to judge whether each TCR beta V gene segment behaved as functional or pseudogenic. Donor age, sex, ethnicity and CMV serostatus were compiled together with the repertoire data. A later genetic analysis took genome-wide SNP genotypes for 398 of the 666 donors and used that subset as a discovery cohort. Every discovery cohort repertoire had been produced on one sequencing platform. HLA typing included class I and class II loci at four-digit resolution. Typing coverage varied by locus: 629-630 donors for A, B, C, DRB1 and DQB1; some 520 for DQA1; over 600 for DPA1; about 450 for DPB1. Roughly 5 DR-DQ haplotypes were handled as single units for association and clustering, since linkage in the cohort was strong. Across some 400 genotyped donors of the cohort, an average of approximately 240,000 unique TCR beta nucleotide sequences per donor were sequenced, and roughly 17% of those sequences were non-productive. Overall study outcomes, separate from this receptor: Several of the top co-occurrence clusters appeared to be linked to parvovirus B19, influenza, CMV and Epstein-Barr virus, according to a later analysis. In vitro tests confirmed that a few of the cytomegalovirus-associated TCR beta chains recognize cytomegalovirus antigens. In a later analysis, most CMV-associated TCR beta chains were found to appear HLA-restricted, with HLA associations seemingly driven largely by CMV exposure. The classifier was reported to diagnose cytomegalovirus status with high specificity and sensitivity in both the original and validation cohorts. The study gave a list of over 150 TCR beta chains associated with cytomegalovirus. Strong co-occurrence of HLA alleles, especially DR and DQ, made assigning TCR associations to individual alleles difficult. The sequencing pipeline was judged likely to have produced a cluster of highly shared sequence variants as a technical artifact. A later genetic analysis associated a missense DCLRE1C variant with V-gene and J-gene trimming of TCR beta chains, and an independent cohort replicated the association. Across donors, most TCR sequences were observed very rarely, whereas some public TCRs were present in many individuals. It was suggested by the authors that the approach could potentially be generalized to other disease states and immunological phenotypes. In a later analysis, HLA-associated TCR beta chains were found to be more clonally expanded and to have lower generation probabilities than equally common non-associated chains. A later analysis found that TCR association rates varied across HLA loci, with DRB1 alleles showing the most associated TCRs and HLA-C alleles the fewest. Presence/absence analyses assumed roughly uniform sequencing depth across donors, an assumption that may not hold. In a later analysis, some 18,000 TCR beta sequences were associated with specific HLA alleles at a false discovery rate of 0.05. A further reported finding was that TCR beta sequences accurately predicted the HLA-A and HLA-B alleles for most subjects in the first cohort. The only immune exposure information available for the cohort was CMV serostatus. An earlier analysis of roughly 570 of the donors showed that most TCR beta V segments appeared in productive rearrangements either about 90% or about 30% of the time, which broadly matched IMGT annotations. In this cohort, only TCR beta chains were sequenced, and detectable features were limited by the absence of alpha or paired-chain data. HLA typing was unavailable for some donors at each locus, so association tests used only the typed subset. Because counts were too low, about 18 rarely observed V segments, including chromosome 9 orphons, were excluded from the earlier analysis of around 590 of the donors. According to a later genetic analysis, donors in an Asian-associated ancestry cluster had fewer N-insertions in productive TCRs than the approximately 610-donor mean. Correlated functional status among segregating V segments might be attributable to linkage disequilibrium, but an unknown experimental factor could not be ruled out.

In total, just over 650 healthy bone marrow donors made up the cohort. At the time of sampling, every cohort member was nominally healthy, though immune exposures that went unrecorded were likely present. The donor tested CMV seronegative, placing the donor among the 350 or so seronegative members of the cohort. Every donor gave a peripheral blood sample, and the peripheral blood mononuclear cells from that sample were used for TCR beta sequencing. Genomic DNA extraction from the blood cell samples was performed with the Qiagen DNeasy Blood Extraction Kit. The library was made by the immunoSEQ multiplex PCR assay. For the multiplex PCR, a mixture combining 60 forward primers for TCR Vbeta segments and 13 reverse primers for TCR Jbeta segments was used. Amplification of the CDR3 region of rearranged TCR beta genes was performed with a multiplex PCR assay on genomic DNA. The amplified TCR beta libraries were sequenced on the Illumina HiSeq System as 87-base-pair reads. The study's processing was this. A later analysis tallied approximately 87 million unique TCR beta chains across the 700 or so repertoires, and 10 million to 11 million of those chains were shared by two or more donors. Raw reads were error-corrected and collapsed into unique sequences with a nearest-neighbor algorithm that merged closely related sequences to remove PCR and sequencing errors. V, D and J gene segments were assigned by aligning CDR3 sequences to IMGT reference sequences. For a sequence to be retained, a match of at least six nucleotides was required to both a V gene segment and a J gene segment. Rearrangements were classified as productive when the CDR3 lacked stop codons and remained in frame with V and J, and all other rearrangements were classified as non-productive. CDR3 was defined according to IMGT convention as the region running from the second conserved V-encoded cysteine to the conserved J-encoded phenylalanine. Sequences without an unambiguous match to a single V gene segment were excluded from the earlier analysis of 450 to 750 of the donors. An earlier analysis of 587 of the donors classified V segments as functional when productive rearrangements were above 56.7% and as segregating when the standard deviation between donors was above 5%. A statistical classification framework was built to diagnose cytomegalovirus status from the catalog of TCR beta chain sequences. A later analysis assigned V and J genes by comparing TCR nucleotide sequences with IMGT/GENE-DB human TR gene sequences. In a later analysis, CDR3 sequences and most-parsimonious VDJ recombination scenarios were assigned using the TCRdist pipeline. In a later analysis, each TCR beta chain was defined by its CDR3 amino acid sequence together with its V-gene family, and reads lacking a unique V-gene family were excluded. To address suspected cross-contamination and a sequencing artifact, a later analysis removed roughly 640 highly shared, low-generation-probability nucleotide sequences. In a later analysis, a clonal expansion index was calculated for each public chain from normalized within-repertoire ranks of inferred template counts. A later analysis computed generation probabilities with a VDJ recombination model fitted to out-of-frame rearrangements, and checked the results against IGoR. In a later analysis, TCR-TCR, TCR-HLA and TCR-CMV co-occurrence was scored with hypergeometric tests, and a repertoire-size bias correction was applied to TCR pairs. A later analysis estimated false discovery rates by permuting HLA or CMV assignments 20 times. In a later analysis, co-occurring TCRs were grouped using DBSCAN, with TCRdist sequence similarity added in when clustering inside HLA-allele-positive subsets. Repertoires with fewer than 30,000 or more than 120,000 public chains were left out of co-occurrence clustering, as were about 5 repertoires with anomalous nucleotide sharing. TCRdb obtained this table from immuneACCESS and retained in-frame rearrangements with V and J assigned. These tables miss some clones; where compared with another copy, unresolved V genes account for less than half of the shortfall, and the remainder is unexplained. Clone size and V and J calls were adopted from that table, with D and trimming inferred from the DNA. The sample profile shows about 69,000 clones; more than 75% of them were found once. The ten top clones hold around 3% of the sample.

About this clone: The clone's antigen remains unknown. Base-call qualities are not available, and no considerably larger clone is one nucleotide away.

The TCR originated in a man younger than 30 in good health and CMV-seronegative. Sequenced input: PBMCs.

The CDR3 region has the sequence CASSPLYETQYF. The DNA reads TGTGCCAGCTCACCACTTTATGAGACCCAGTACTTC. The sequence is built from TRBV18 and TRBJ2-5; there is no confident call for the D gene. The junction shows trimming of 1 base on V and 5 bases on J, plus 5 bases between the germline ends. From the cysteine through the phenylalanine, the CDR3 covers 12 amino acids. The sequence is cut down to CDR3 DNA, 36 bases in frame from base 1. According to the germline V gene, CDR1 reads KGHSH and CDR2 reads LQKENI.